This T cell receptor beta chain is drawn from a study of T-cell memory formation after mild COVID-19. At the level of the study: TCR clusters largely stayed donor specific.

From the 5' RACE reads, TCRdb called clonotypes with MiXCR, one entry per CDR3 protein. The sample has about 280,000 distinct CDR3 sequences, 7.5% to 9.5% seen once. The CDR3 loop spans 16 amino acids. From germline, CDR1 is SGHVS and CDR2 FQNEAQ. V was clipped by 1 base and J by 4 bases; unmatched bases: 6. This receptor was identified in a man between 18 and 35 years old who had mild COVID-19 (a few samples of this study predate the infection). Cell type and time point are not known. What was sequenced was PBMCs or a T cell subset sorted from them (not recorded which). The rearrangement uses TRBV7-8 and TRBJ2-3; 9 positions agree with TRBD2. As DNA, the CDR3 is TGTGCCAGCAGCTTAGTTAGCGGGGGCGGGTCAGATACGCAGTATTTT. Protein product: CASSLVSGGGSDTQYF.